This T cell receptor beta chain is from a study of cytomegalovirus exposure and HLA in healthy donors. Trimming cost V 5 bases and J 2 bases; bases outside gene matches: 3. This CDR3 has 14 amino acids. Looked up from germline, CDR1 is MNHNS and CDR2 is SASEGT. Concerning this clone itself: Its cognate antigen is unknown.

General study findings and limits: In a later analysis, HLA-associated beta chains showed higher expansion and lower generation probabilities than comparable chains. Later analysis reportedly placed an Asian-associated ancestry cluster below the roughly 680-donor mean in N-insertions. Earlier results showed most TCR beta V segments being productive about 90% or about 30% of the time.

The PCR made use of 60 Vbeta and 13 Jbeta primers. Only in-frame clones appear in the TCRdb table, and some are missing; sequencing was by immunoSEQ multiplex PCR. The data contain some 160,000 clones, nearly 85% of them singletons. What was sequenced was PBMCs. The J gene is TRBJ1-5, the V gene TRBV6-1, with TRBD1 matching over 7 bases. This receptor was taken from a male donor in good health and CMV-seronegative. DNA for the CDR3: TGTGCCAGCAGTAATACAGGGGGCAATCAGCCCCAGCATTTT. Protein sequence: CASSNTGGNQPQHF.